The source of this T cell receptor (beta chain) is a study of vaccination and CD4 T cells after COVID-19. Overall study: Cultures serving as controls received a peptide pool (CEFX or HIV-1 Nef) or no peptide.

This clonotype is medium-sized by share. What it binds is unknown. Study findings and constraints: The authors studied relatively few convalescent patients and analyzed no early post-infection timepoints. Spike mono-reactive clones accounted for 304 of the 307 vaccine-specific clones found in convalescent patients.

Noted treatment: approximately nine-day PBMC culture with coronavirus spike peptide pools or control peptides (ViraFEST assay). The Oncomine TCR Beta short-read assay was applied to DNA of cultured CD4+ T cells. Each CDR3 protein gets one entry after TCRdb re-called the PCR reads with MiXCR. The sample carries about 6,600 distinct CDR3 sequences, about 20% recorded once. The CDR3 spans 13 residues. In germline, CDR1 is MNHNS, CDR2 SASEGT. Trimming took off 6 bases at V and 10 bases at J, with 16 bases between the two ends. Sequences were derived from CD4+ T cells from blood, cultured in vitro, sampled after SARS-CoV-2 vaccination. V is TRBV6-1 and J is TRBJ2-1, with D tentatively TRBD2 (6 bases). This TCR was recovered from a human donor who had recovered from COVID-19. CDR3 residues: CASSRQGGLEQFF. For the CDR3, the DNA is TGTGCCAGCAGCCGCCAAGGCGGACTAGAGCAGTTCTTC.